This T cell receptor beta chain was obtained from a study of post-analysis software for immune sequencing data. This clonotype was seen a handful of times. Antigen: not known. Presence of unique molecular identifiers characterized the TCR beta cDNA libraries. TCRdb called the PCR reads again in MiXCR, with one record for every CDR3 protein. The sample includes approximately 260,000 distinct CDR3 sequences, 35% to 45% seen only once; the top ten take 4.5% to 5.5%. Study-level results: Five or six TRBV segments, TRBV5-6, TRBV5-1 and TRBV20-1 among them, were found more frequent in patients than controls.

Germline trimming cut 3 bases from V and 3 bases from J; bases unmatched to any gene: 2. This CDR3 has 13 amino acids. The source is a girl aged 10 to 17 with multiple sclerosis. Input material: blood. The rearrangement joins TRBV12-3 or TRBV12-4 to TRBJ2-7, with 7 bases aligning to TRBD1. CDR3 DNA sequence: TGTGCCAGCAGTTTCCGGACAGGCTACGAGCAGTACTTC. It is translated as CASSFRTGYEQYF.